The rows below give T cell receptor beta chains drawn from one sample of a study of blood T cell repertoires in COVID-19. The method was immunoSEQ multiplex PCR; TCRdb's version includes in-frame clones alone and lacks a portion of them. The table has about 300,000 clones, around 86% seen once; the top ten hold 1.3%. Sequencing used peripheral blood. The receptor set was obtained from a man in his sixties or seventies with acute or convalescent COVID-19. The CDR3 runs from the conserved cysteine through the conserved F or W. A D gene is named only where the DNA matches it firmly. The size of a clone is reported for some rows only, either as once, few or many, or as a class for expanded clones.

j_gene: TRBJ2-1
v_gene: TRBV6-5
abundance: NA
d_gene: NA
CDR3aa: CASTDSSLREFF
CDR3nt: TGTGCCAGCACCGACTCCTCTCTTCGGGAGTTCTTC

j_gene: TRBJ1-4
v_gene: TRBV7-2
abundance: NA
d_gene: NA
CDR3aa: CASSLVGNEKLFF
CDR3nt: TGTGCCAGCAGCTTAGTCGGTAATGAAAAACTGTTTTTT

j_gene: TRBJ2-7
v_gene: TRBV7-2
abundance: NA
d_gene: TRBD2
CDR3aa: CASSLGLAGGAPYEQYF
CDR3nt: TGTGCCAGCAGCTTAGGCCTAGCGGGAGGGGCCCCCTACGAGCAGTACTTC

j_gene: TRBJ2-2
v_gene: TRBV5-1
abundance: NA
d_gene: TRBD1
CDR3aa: CASSLGQGGTGELFF
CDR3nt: TGCGCCAGCAGCCTTGGACAGGGGGGGACCGGGGAGCTGTTTTTT

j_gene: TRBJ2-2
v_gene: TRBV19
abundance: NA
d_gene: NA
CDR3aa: CASSIRANTGELFF
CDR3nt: TGTGCCAGTAGTATTCGAGCGAACACCGGGGAGCTGTTTTTT

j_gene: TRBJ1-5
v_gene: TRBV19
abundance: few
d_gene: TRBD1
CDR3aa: CASSGPGDRDNQPQHF
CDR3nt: TGTGCCAGTAGTGGGCCCGGGGACAGGGACAATCAGCCCCAGCATTTT

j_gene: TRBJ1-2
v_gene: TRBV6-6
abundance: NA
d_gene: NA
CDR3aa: CASSGQIHYGYTF
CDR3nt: TGTGCCAGCAGCGGACAGATTCACTATGGCTACACCTTC

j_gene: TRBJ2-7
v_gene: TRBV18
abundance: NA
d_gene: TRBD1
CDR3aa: CASSPGQHYEQYF
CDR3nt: TGTGCCAGCTCACCGGGACAGCACTACGAGCAGTACTTC

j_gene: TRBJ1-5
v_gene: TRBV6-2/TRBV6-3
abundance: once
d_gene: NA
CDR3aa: CASSLGGDNQPQHF
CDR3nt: TGTGCCAGCAGTTTGGGAGGGGACAATCAGCCCCAGCATTTT

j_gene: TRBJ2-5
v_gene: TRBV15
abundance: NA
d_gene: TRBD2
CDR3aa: CATSEGLAAQETQYF
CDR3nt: TGTGCCACCAGCGAGGGACTAGCGGCGCAAGAGACCCAGTACTTC

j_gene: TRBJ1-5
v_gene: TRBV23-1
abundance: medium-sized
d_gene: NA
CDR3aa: CASSQGWGGEDNQPQHF
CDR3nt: TGCGCCAGCAGTCAGGGCTGGGGGGGCGAGGACAATCAGCCCCAGCATTTT

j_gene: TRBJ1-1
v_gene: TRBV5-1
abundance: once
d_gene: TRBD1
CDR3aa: CASSQEGAQSSAFF
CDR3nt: TGCGCCAGCAGCCAGGAGGGGGCGCAAAGCTCGGCTTTCTTT

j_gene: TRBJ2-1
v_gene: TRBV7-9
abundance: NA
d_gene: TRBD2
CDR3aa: CASRASSGRAHEQFF
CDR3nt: TGTGCCAGCAGAGCCTCTAGCGGGAGGGCCCATGAGCAGTTCTTC

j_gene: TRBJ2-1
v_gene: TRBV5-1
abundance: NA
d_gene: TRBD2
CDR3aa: CASSLVGTSRFNEQFF
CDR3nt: TGCGCCAGCAGCTTGGTGGGGACTAGTCGATTCAATGAGCAGTTCTTC

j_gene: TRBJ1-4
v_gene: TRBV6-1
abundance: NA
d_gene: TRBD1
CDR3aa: CASSERDRGVGTNEKLFF
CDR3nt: TGTGCCAGCAGTGAAAGGGACAGGGGGGTCGGAACTAATGAAAAACTGTTTTTT

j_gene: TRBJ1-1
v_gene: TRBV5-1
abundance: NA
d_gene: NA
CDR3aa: CASSLPGANTEAFF
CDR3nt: TGCGCCAGCAGCTTGCCAGGGGCCAACACTGAAGCTTTCTTT

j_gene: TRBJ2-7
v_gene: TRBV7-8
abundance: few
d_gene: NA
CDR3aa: CASSLVGDYEQYF
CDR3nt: TGTGCCAGCAGCTTAGTAGGGGACTACGAGCAGTACTTC

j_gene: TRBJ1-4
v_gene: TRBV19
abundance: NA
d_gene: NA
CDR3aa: CASSPRILSNEKLFF
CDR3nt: TGTGCCAGTAGCCCGAGGATTTTATCTAATGAAAAACTGTTTTTT

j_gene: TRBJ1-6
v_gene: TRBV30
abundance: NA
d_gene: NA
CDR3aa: CAWDRLPDNSPLHF
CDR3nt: TGTGCCTGGGACAGGCTGCCTGATAATTCACCCCTCCACTTT

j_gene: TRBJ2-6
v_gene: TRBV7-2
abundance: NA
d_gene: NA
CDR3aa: CASSVHRDPGANVLTF
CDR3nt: TGTGCCAGCAGCGTACACAGGGACCCTGGGGCCAACGTCCTGACTTTC

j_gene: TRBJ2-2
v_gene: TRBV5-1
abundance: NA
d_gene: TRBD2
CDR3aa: CASSWGLAGTPNTGELFF
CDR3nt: TGCGCCAGCAGCTGGGGACTAGCGGGTACACCGAACACCGGGGAGCTGTTTTTT

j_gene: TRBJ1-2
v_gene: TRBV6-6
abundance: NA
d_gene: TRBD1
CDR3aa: CASIQNRGFYGYTF
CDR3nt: TGTGCCAGCATCCAGAACAGGGGGTTCTATGGCTACACCTTC

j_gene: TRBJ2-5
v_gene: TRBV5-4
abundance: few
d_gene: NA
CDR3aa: CASSLGQQGTQYF
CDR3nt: TGTGCCAGCAGCCTCGGACAGCAAGGGACCCAGTACTTC

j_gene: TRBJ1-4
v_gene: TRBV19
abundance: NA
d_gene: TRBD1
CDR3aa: CASTDRGANEKLFF
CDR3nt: TGTGCCAGCACCGACAGGGGGGCTAATGAAAAACTGTTTTTT

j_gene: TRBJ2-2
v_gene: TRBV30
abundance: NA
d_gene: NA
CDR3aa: CAWSATRTGELFF
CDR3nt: TGTGCCTGGAGTGCAACGAGAACCGGGGAGCTGTTTTTT

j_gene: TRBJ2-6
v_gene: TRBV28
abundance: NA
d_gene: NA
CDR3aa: CASKEGPGANVLTF
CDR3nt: TGTGCCAGCAAGGAGGGACCTGGGGCCAACGTCCTGACTTTC

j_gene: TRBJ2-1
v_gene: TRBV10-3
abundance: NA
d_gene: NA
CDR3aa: CAISAGSYNEQFF
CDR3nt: TGTGCCATCAGTGCGGGGTCCTACAATGAGCAGTTCTTC

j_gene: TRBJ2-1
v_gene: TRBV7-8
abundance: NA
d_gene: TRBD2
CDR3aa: CASSVFPLAEEGSEQFF
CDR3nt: TGTGCCAGCAGCGTGTTCCCCCTAGCGGAGGAGGGGTCAGAGCAGTTCTTC

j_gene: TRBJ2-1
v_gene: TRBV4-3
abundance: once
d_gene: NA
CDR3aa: CASSWRTEGLANNEQFF
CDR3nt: TGCGCCAGCAGTTGGCGGACGGAAGGACTGGCAAACAATGAGCAGTTCTTC

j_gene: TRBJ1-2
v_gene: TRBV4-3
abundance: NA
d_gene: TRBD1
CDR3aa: CASSQDPSLTDREDYGYTF
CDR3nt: TGCGCCAGCAGCCAAGATCCCTCCCTTACTGACAGGGAGGACTATGGCTACACCTTC

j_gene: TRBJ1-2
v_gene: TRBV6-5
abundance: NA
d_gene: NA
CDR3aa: CASSTRENYGYTF
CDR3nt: TGTGCCAGCAGTACCAGGGAAAACTATGGCTACACCTTC

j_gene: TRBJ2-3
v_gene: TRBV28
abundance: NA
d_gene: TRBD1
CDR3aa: CASSFLGTGGTDTQYF
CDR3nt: TGTGCCAGCAGTTTTTTAGGGACAGGGGGCACAGATACGCAGTATTTT

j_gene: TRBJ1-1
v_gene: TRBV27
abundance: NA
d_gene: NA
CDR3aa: CASSLRGTLAMNTEAFF
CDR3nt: TGTGCCAGCAGTTTAAGGGGGACACTGGCTATGAACACTGAAGCTTTCTTT

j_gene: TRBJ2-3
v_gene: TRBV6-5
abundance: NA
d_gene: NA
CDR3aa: CASTSIGTDTQYF
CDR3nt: TGTGCCAGCACTAGTATTGGCACAGATACGCAGTATTTT

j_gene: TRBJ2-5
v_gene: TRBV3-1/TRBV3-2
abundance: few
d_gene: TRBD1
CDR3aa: CASSHGQGSSETQYF
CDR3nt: TGTGCCAGCAGCCATGGACAGGGGAGCTCGGAGACCCAGTACTTC

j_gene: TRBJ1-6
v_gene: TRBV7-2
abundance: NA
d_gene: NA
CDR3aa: CASSPQPSAGGGSPLHF
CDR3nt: TGTGCCAGCAGCCCACAACCATCGGCTGGGGGGGGATCACCCCTCCACTTT

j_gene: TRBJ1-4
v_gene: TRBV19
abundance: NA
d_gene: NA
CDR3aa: CASSREGLGSEKLFF
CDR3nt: TGTGCCAGTAGTCGCGAAGGGCTTGGGAGTGAAAAACTGTTTTTT

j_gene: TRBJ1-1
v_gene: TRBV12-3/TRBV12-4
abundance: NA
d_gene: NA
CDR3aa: CASSFITEAFF
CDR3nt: TGTGCCAGCAGTTTTATTACTGAAGCTTTCTTT

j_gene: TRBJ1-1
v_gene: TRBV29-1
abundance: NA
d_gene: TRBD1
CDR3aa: CSAHGSRDRAATEAFF
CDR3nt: TGCAGCGCCCACGGGTCCCGGGACAGGGCAGCCACTGAAGCTTTCTTT

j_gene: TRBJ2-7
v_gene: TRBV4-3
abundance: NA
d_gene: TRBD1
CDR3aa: CASSHLGQPLYF
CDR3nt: TGCGCCAGCAGCCACTTGGGACAGCCGCTTTACTTC

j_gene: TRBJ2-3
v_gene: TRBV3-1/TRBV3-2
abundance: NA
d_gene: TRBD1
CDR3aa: CASSQDLGGRTDTQYF
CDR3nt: TGTGCCAGCAGCCAAGATTTAGGGGGCAGAACAGATACGCAGTATTTT

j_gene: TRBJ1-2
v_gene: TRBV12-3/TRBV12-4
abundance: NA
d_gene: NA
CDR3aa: CASTVDSFYGYTF
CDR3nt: TGTGCCAGCACTGTGGACAGCTTCTATGGCTACACCTTC

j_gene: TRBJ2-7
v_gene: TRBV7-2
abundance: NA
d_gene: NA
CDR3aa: CASSSGRIYEQYF
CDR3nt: TGTGCCAGCAGCTCCGGGAGAATTTACGAGCAGTACTTC

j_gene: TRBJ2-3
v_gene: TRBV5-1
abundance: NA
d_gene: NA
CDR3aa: CASSDPGGTDTQYF
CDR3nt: TGCGCCAGCAGCGACCCGGGAGGCACAGATACGCAGTATTTT

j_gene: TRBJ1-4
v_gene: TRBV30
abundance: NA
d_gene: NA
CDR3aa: CAWSGTATNEKLFF
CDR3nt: TGTGCCTGGAGTGGGACAGCCACTAATGAAAAACTGTTTTTT

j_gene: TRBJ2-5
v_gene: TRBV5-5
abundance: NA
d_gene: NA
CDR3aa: CASSPLTSKETQYF
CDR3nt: TGTGCCAGCAGTCCGCTTACTAGTAAAGAGACCCAGTACTTC

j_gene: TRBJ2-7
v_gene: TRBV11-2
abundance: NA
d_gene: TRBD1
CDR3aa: CASTRDRVGEQYF
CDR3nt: TGTGCCAGCACCCGGGACAGGGTAGGCGAGCAGTACTTC

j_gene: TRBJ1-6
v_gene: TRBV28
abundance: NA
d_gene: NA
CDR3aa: CASRDSENSPLHF
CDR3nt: TGTGCCAGCCGGGACTCAGAAAATTCACCCCTCCACTTT

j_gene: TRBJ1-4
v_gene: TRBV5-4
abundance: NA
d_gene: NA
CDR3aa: CASTLRGYNEKLFF
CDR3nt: TGTGCCAGCACCCTCCGGGGATACAATGAAAAACTGTTTTTT

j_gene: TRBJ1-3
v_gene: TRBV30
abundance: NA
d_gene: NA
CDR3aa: CAWSEIYSGNTIYF
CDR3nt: TGTGCCTGGAGCGAGATCTACTCTGGAAACACCATATATTTT

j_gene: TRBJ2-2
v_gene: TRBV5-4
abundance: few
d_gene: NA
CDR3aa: CASSPKSGSNTGELFF
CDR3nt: TGTGCCAGCAGCCCTAAGTCAGGGTCCAACACCGGGGAGCTGTTTTTT